The 25 T cell receptor beta chains reported below all come from one sample, sequenced in a study of CD8 T cells in Susac syndrome. Random hexamers primed reverse transcription of about 0.5 to 1 ug RNA. Each CDR3 protein gets one entry after TCRdb re-called the immunoSEQ multiplex PCR reads with MiXCR. The sample holds about 140,000 distinct CDR3 sequences, roughly 94% seen once. Material: CD4+ T cells from PBMCs. These receptors originate from a human donor in good health.

The J gene is TRBJ2-2, the V gene TRBV19; D gene ambiguous. Trimming stripped 2 bases from V and 4 bases from J, with 5 bases between. The CDR3 is made up of 13 amino acids. CDR1 and CDR2 (germline): LNHDA, SQIVND (reference sequence). The CDR3 region has the DNA TGTGCCAGTAGTATATACTTCACCGGGGAGCTGTTTTTT. Translation: CASSIYFTGELFF.

The chain has TRBV20-1 and TRBJ1-1; no clear D. Trimming took off 4 bases at V and 1 base at J, with 22 bases between the two ends. The CDR3 is 17 residues long. Germline V lookup: CDR1 DFQATT, CDR2 SNEGSKA (reference sequence). The CDR3 protein is CSAILPTPGRANTEAFF. The DNA of the CDR3 is TGCAGTGCTATCCTCCCCACCCCCGGGAGGGCGAACACTGAAGCTTTCTTT.

The chain employs TRBV27 and TRBJ1-2; D might be TRBD1 (6 bases). CDR3 length equals 14 residues. Germline V gene data show CDR1 as MNHEY and CDR2 as SMNVEV (reference sequence). The V end lost 7 bases, the J end lost 0 bases, and 12 bases lay between the germline ends. CDR3 sequence: CASTTGYPNYGYTF. Here the CDR3 DNA reads TGTGCCAGCACCACAGGGTACCCTAACTATGGCTACACCTTC.

The chain is built from TRBV9 and TRBJ2-3, with unresolved D. Germline values: CDR1 SGDLS, CDR2 YYNGEE. The CDR3 length is 12 residues. V lost 2 bases and J lost 3, with 4 bases in between. CDR3 DNA sequence: TGTGCCAGCAGCGTGGTGACAGATACGCAGTATTTT. Translating gives CASSVVTDTQYF.

The chain joins TRBV5-6 to TRBJ1-1; D may be TRBD1 (5 bases). Deletions cut 4 bases from V and 0 bases from J, with 16 bases between. The V gene's germline CDR1 is SGHDT and CDR2 YYEEEE. The length of the CDR3 is 16 residues. The CDR3 reads CASSKDKRVMNTEAFF. In DNA form, the CDR3 reads TGTGCCAGCAGCAAGGACAAGCGTGTGATGAACACTGAAGCTTTCTTT.

The chain combines TRBV29-1 with TRBJ2-7, with D unclear. Trimming left V 0 bases short and J 4 bases short, with 16 bases between. Germline V gives CDR1 SQVTM, CDR2 ANQGSEA. The CDR3 loop spans 15 amino acids. DNA of the CDR3: TGCAGCGTTGAAGATCCTCAGCGATTGGTGTACGAGCAGTACTTC. Its translation is CSVEDPQRLVYEQYF.

The genes are TRBV9 and TRBJ2-5; D gene unclear. Trimming shortened V by 0 bases and J by 3 bases, and 12 bases separated the two germline ends. Germline V gene lookup returns CDR1 SGDLS and CDR2 YYNGEE. CDR3 length equals 15 residues. In nucleotides, the CDR3 is TGTGCCAGCAGCGTAGGATTCCCTGGGAAAGAGACCCAGTACTTC. Translation: CASSVGFPGKETQYF.

The chain employs TRBV4-1 and TRBJ1-1; no definite D call. Germline-derived CDR1 and CDR2 are MGHRA and YSYEKL. The CDR3 is made up of 14 amino acids. V shed 2 bases and J shed 1 base, with 8 bases lying between them. The CDR3 coding sequence is TGCGCCAGCAGCCAACCTACAGAGAACACTGAAGCTTTCTTT. Protein sequence: CASSQPTENTEAFF.

This clonotype was recorded once. J is TRBJ2-4 and V is TRBV5-6; TRBD2 matches 11 bases. Germline trimming cut 3 bases from V and 4 bases from J; bases unmatched to any gene: 9. Germline loops: CDR1 SGHDT, CDR2 YYEEEE. CDR3 length equals 17 residues. The CDR3 sequence is CASSWELAGDGKNIQYF. Here the CDR3 DNA reads TGTGCCAGCAGCTGGGAACTAGCGGGAGATGGAAAAAACATTCAGTACTTC.

V and J are TRBV2 and TRBJ2-7; 7 nucleotides agree with TRBD2. Germline loops: CDR1 SNHLY, CDR2 FYNNEI. This CDR3 has 15 residues. Losses at the gene ends were 0 bases for V and 3 bases for J; bases not matched to a gene: 5. CDR3 protein: CASSEAWGGDYEQYF. CDR3 sequence (DNA): TGTGCCAGCAGTGAAGCCTGGGGGGGGGACTACGAGCAGTACTTC.

V and J are TRBV18 and TRBJ2-5; D perhaps matches TRBD1 (6 bases). This CDR3 is built from 14 residues. Germline-derived CDR1 and CDR2 are KGHSH and LQKENI. Between the trimmed V and J ends, which lost 0 bases and 5 bases, there was a span of 10 bases. The CDR3 nucleotides read TGTGCCAGCTCACCACCGCCCGGACAGGAGACCCAGTACTTC. Its translation: CASSPPPGQETQYF. The whole variable domain, remainder taken from reference TRBV18 and TRBJ2-5, is NAGVMQNPRHLVRRRGQEARLRCSPMKGHSHVYWYRQLPEEGLKFMVYLQKENIIDESGMPKERFSAEFPKEGPSILRIQQVVRGDSAAYFCASSPPPGQETQYFGPGTRLLVL.

The chain carries TRBV21-1 and TRBJ2-7; whether TRBD1, the table's D call, matches the DNA was not checked. TRBV21-1 has pseudogene status. The CDR3 sequence is 16 residues long. CDR3 DNA sequence: TGTGCCAGCTGGGGCAGGGGGTTGGATATCCTCTACGAGCAGTACTTC. It codes for CASWGRGLDILYEQYF.

The chain joins TRBV28 to TRBJ1-2; D is ambiguous. V shed 8 bases and J shed 2 bases, with 6 bases lying between them. This CDR3 is 11 amino acids long. Germline V gene data show CDR1 as MDHEN and CDR2 as SYDVKM. The CDR3 DNA sequence: TGTGCCAGCTCCCGAAACTATGGCTACACCTTC. This codes for CASSRNYGYTF.

This clonotype was observed once. The chain employs TRBV12-3 or TRBV12-4 and TRBJ2-2, with 7 nucleotides matching TRBD1. The CDR3 loop spans 16 amino acids. V was clipped by 4 bases and J by 0 bases; unmatched bases: 5. Here the CDR3 reads CASSWAGTANTGELFF. In DNA, the CDR3 is TGTGCCAGCAGTTGGGCCGGGACAGCGAACACCGGGGAGCTGTTTTTT.

J is TRBJ2-2 and V is TRBV27; D could derive from TRBD1 or TRBD2 (6 bases each). Germline CDR1 MNHEY, CDR2 SMNVEV (reference sequence). Trimming cost V 8 bases and J 7 bases, with 20 bases left between them. The CDR3 is 15 residues long. The CDR3 region has the DNA TGTGCCAGCCGCCCTGGACCTAAGGGGGGCGGGGAGCTGTTTTTT. Encoded protein: CASRPGPKGGGELFF.

The chain is built from TRBV29-1 and TRBJ2-3; weak D call: TRBD2 (6 bases). Trimming pared 3 bases from V and 6 bases from J, leaving 7 bases between. There are 11 residues in the CDR3. CDR1 and CDR2 (germline): SQVTM, ANQGSEA. CDR3 DNA: TGCAGCGTTGAGCTAGCGGATACGCAGTATTTT. This sequence encodes CSVELADTQYF.

The chain joins TRBV20-1 to TRBJ2-3; TRBD2 matches 8 bases. Losses at the gene ends were 3 bases for V and 1 base for J; bases not matched to a gene: 3. The CDR3 extends over 14 amino acids. Germline lookup yields CDR1 DFQATT and CDR2 SNEGSKA (reference sequence). The CDR3 spells CSASKLAGTDTQYF. The CDR3 nucleotides read TGCAGTGCTAGTAAACTAGCGGGCACAGATACGCAGTATTTT.

The chain recombines TRBV6-6 with TRBJ2-1, with TRBD1 matching over 9 bases. Per germline, CDR1 MNHNY and CDR2 SVGAGI (reference sequence). CDR3 length: 15 amino acids. Trimming took 2 bases from V and 6 from J; bases not matched to a gene: 5. The CDR3 region has the DNA TGTGCCAGCAGTTACCACAGGGGGCGTATCAATGAGCAGTTCTTC. Its protein is CASSYHRGRINEQFF.

This clonotype was observed once. The chain employs TRBV20-1 and TRBJ1-1; no definite D call. This CDR3 spans 14 amino acids. CDR1 and CDR2 (germline): DFQATT, SNEGSKA (reference sequence). Trimming shortened V by 0 bases and J by 4 bases, and 12 bases separated the two germline ends. CDR3 protein: CSAREAPVSTEAFF. The CDR3 DNA follows: TGCAGTGCTAGAGAAGCCCCCGTGAGCACTGAAGCTTTCTTT.

The chain combines TRBV30 with TRBJ1-4; the D gene is possibly TRBD1 (5 bases). This CDR3 has 13 amino acids. Trimming stripped 1 base from V and 6 bases from J, with 9 bases between. Germline CDR1 is GTSNPN and CDR2 is SVGIG (reference sequence). CDR3 bases: TGTGCCTGGAGTGGTGACAGCTATGAAAAACTGTTTTTT. Amino acid sequence: CAWSGDSYEKLFF.

This chain connects TRBV7-9 to TRBJ2-7; TRBD1 matches at 11 bases. The V and J ends lost 5 bases and 0 bases, in that order; junction bases with no gene match: 15. Per the germline V gene, CDR1 is SEHNR and CDR2 is FQNEAQ (reference sequence). The CDR3 totals 19 residues. The CDR3 sequence: CASSLAPGTGGYRSYEQYF. The DNA for the CDR3 is TGTGCCAGCAGCCTGGCTCCCGGGACAGGGGGTTACCGCTCCTACGAGCAGTACTTC.

J is TRBJ2-3 and V is TRBV19; TRBD2 aligns across 7 bases. Germline lookup yields CDR1 LNHDA and CDR2 SQIVND (reference sequence). Trimming at V came to 5 bases and at J to 0 bases, leaving 8 bases not matched to a gene. The CDR3 has 16 amino acids. CDR3 protein: CASSLKLAQSTDTQYF. The CDR3 region has the DNA TGTGCCAGTAGTTTGAAACTAGCGCAGAGCACAGATACGCAGTATTTT.

DNA for the CDR3: TGTGCCAGCAGTTTTATGAACACTGAAGCTTTCTTT. Its protein product is CASSFMNTEAFF. This sequence joins TRBV28 and TRBJ1-1; no clear D. This CDR3 region has 12 residues. V shed 3 bases and J shed 0 bases, with 2 bases lying between them. In germline, CDR1 is MDHEN, CDR2 SYDVKM.

The DNA for the CDR3 is TGTGCCAGCAGCTTCCGGGGACAGGGGGCGCCGGGCTACACCTTC. It specifies CASSFRGQGAPGYTF. The gene calls are TRBV28 and TRBJ1-2, with TRBD1 identical over 12 bases. The germline CDR1 and CDR2 sequences are MDHEN and SYDVKM. The V segment lost 6 bases and the J segment 8 bases; nucleotides outside the gene matches: 10. This CDR3 spans 15 amino acids.

The CDR3 loop reads CASSLEVGSGRETQYF. The CDR3 DNA is TGTGCCAGCAGCTTGGAGGTGGGGAGTGGGAGAGAGACCCAGTACTTC. V is TRBV5-4 and J is TRBJ2-5; D is perhaps TRBD2 (5 bases). From germline, CDR1 is SGHNT and CDR2 YYREEE (reference sequence). The CDR3 has 16 amino acids. Trimming removed 0 bases from V and 4 bases from J, with 16 bases in between.